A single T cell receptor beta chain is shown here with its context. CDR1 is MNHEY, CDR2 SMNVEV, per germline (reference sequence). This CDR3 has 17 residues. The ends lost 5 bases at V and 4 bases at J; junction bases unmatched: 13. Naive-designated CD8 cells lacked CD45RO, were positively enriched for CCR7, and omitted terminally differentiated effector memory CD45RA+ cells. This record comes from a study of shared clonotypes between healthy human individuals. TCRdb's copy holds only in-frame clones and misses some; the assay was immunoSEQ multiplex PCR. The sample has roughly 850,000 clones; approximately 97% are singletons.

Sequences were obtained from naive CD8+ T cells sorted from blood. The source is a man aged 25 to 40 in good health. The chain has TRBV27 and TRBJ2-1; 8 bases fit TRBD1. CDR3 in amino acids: CASSLQAGTGDYNEQFF. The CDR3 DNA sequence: TGTGCCAGCAGTCTCCAGGCCGGGACAGGCGATTACAATGAGCAGTTCTTC.